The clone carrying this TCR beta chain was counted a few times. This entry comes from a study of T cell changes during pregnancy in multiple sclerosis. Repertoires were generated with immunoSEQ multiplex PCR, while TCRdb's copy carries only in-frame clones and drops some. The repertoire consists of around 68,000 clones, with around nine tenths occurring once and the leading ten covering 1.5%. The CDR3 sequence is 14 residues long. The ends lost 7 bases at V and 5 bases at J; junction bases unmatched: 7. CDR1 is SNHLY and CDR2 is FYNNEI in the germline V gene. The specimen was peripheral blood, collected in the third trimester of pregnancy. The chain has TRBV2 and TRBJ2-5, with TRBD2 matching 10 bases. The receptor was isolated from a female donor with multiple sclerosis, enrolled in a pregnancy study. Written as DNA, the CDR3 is TGTGCCAGCAAGCCTAGCGGGGGTGGGGAGACCCAGTACTTC. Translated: CASKPSGGGETQYF. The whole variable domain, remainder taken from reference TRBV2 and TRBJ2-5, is EPEVTQTPSHQVTQMGQEVILRCVPISNHLYFYWYRQILGQKVEFLVSFYNNEISEKSEIFDDQFSVERPDGSNFTLKIRSTKLEDSAMYFCASKPSGGGETQYFGPGTRLLVL.